This paragraph covers one T cell receptor (beta chain) sequence. Its antigen remains undetermined. No quality values exist for individual bases; no much larger clone is one base distant. Ulcerative colitis patients had received no immunosuppressive medication before the diagnostic colonoscopy. A blood sample was obtained concurrently with the colonoscopy. The Wizard kit (Promega) was used to extract genomic DNA from the blood and intestinal samples. The data originate from a study of pediatric ulcerative colitis (dated by TCRdb to between 2018 and 2021). For the wider study: Of the ulcerative colitis patients, about 7 had pancolitis and two had left-sided colitis, and histology in every patient was consistent with ulcerative colitis. By Pediatric Ulcerative Colitis Activity Index, mild disease was classified in a couple of patients, moderate disease in four and acute severe colitis in three. From under ten newly diagnosed, treatment-naive pediatric ulcerative colitis patients and four non-IBD control children, paired blood and rectal samples were collected. Summary of the overall study and its limitations: A couple of rectal CDR3 clonotypes were present in all ulcerative colitis patients and in none of the controls. Rectal repertoire features separated controls, mild-moderate and acute severe colitis patients; acute severe colitis showed reduced rectal diversity due to clonal expansions. A couple of patients' blood samples yielded substantially fewer templates for technical reasons and were excluded from blood-rectal overlap analysis. Autologous blood-rectal clonal overlap was significantly higher in ulcerative colitis patients than in controls, suggesting increased T cell trafficking to inflamed tissue. With only four individuals, the healthy control group was small. Because repertoires came from total lymphocyte DNA, patterns in rare subsets such as regulatory T cells may not be reflected.

Using the immunoSEQ TRB Survey service, rearranged CDR3 beta regions were amplified from genomic DNA with multiplex V and J primers. To keep depth equal across samples, survey-level sequencing depth of up to 500,000 reads per sample was applied. The libraries were purified and pooled, then sequenced using Illumina technology. The published analysis was carried out like this. immunoSEQ online tools were used for productive clonality, sample overlap, pairwise scatters, CDR3 beta length, V/D/J gene usage and productiveness. Alongside Shannon and Simpson indices, calculated diversity was computed as the number of unique rearrangements divided by total templates, multiplied by 100. For principal component analysis, Z-score normalized data were analyzed with the R prcomp function and the ggbiplot package. Blood-rectal clonal overlap within each subject was quantified with Morisita's index. As stored in TCRdb, this immuneACCESS dataset retains in-frame rearrangements with V and J assigned. A fraction of the clones does not appear; measured against another copy, unresolved V genes explain less than half of the discrepancy, and the remainder lacks a known reason. That table gives V, J and clone size, and the DNA gave D and trimming. The sample table shows 32,000 or so clones, and roughly 78% are seen once. 4% to 5.5% of the sample is in the top ten clones.

V drops 5 bases and J drops 4 bases, leaving 14 bases in between. The CDR3 spans 14 residues, from the cysteine through the phenylalanine. Left in the record is the CDR3 DNA by itself, 42 bases read in frame from the first base. Reading the germline V gene gives CDR1 KGHSH and CDR2 LQKENI. The specimen sequenced was blood. The rearranged segments are TRBV18 and TRBJ1-1; TRBD1 might be the D gene, on 6 matching bases. This sequence originates from a boy aged 5-17 years with severe ulcerative colitis. The nucleotide sequence is given as TGTGCCAGCTCAGACCGGACAGCCCCCACTGAAGCTTTCTTT. It translates as CASSDRTAPTEAFF.